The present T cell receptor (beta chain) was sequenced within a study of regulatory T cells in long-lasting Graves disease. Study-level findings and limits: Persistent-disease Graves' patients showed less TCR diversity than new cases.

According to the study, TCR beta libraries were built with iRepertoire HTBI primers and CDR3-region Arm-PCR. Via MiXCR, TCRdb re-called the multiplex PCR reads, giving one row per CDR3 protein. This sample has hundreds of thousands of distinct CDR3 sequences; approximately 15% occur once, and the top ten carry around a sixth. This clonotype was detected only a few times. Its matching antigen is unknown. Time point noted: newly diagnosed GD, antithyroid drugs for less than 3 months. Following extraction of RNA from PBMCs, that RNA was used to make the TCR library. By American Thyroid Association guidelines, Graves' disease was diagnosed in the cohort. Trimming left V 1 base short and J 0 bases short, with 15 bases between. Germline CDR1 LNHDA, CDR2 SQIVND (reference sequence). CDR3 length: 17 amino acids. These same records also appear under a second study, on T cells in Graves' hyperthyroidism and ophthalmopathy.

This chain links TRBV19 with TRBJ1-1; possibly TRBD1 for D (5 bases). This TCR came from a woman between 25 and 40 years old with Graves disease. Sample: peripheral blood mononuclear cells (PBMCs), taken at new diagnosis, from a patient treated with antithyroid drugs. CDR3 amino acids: CASSIALGQGMNTEAFF. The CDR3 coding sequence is TGTGCCAGTAGTATAGCCTTGGGGCAGGGTATGAACACTGAAGCTTTCTTT.